This entry lists 21 T cell receptor beta chains sequenced from one sample in a study of human T cells and chemical hapten exposure. TCRdb processed the RACE reads anew with MiXCR; each CDR3 protein has one entry. The repertoire holds about 120,000 distinct CDR3 sequences, with approximately 14% as singletons. Documented time point: patch test 1, 2 weeks after DPC sensitization. The treatment was: therapeutic diphenylcyclopropenone sensitization with weekly scalp DPC. The sample consisted of whole blood, taken in connection with sensitization to the hapten diphenylcyclopropenone (DPC). The receptors were sampled from a man younger than 35 with alopecia areata. Some clones in this sample may be carry-over from other donors' samples.

This clonotype appeared a few times. The chain combines TRBV28 with TRBJ2-5, with D maybe TRBD2 (5 bases). This CDR3 is 14 amino acids long. V was pared by 1 base and J by 3 bases, with 9 bases between. From germline, CDR1 is MDHEN and CDR2 SYDVKM. The CDR3 loop is CASSLYIGEETQYF. The DNA for the CDR3 is TGTGCCAGCAGTTTATATATCGGGGAAGAGACCCAGTACTTC.

The genes are TRBV20-1 and TRBJ2-1; D unclear. The CDR3 loop spans 10 amino acids. Germline values: CDR1 DFQATT, CDR2 SNEGSKA (reference sequence). The CDR3 bases are TGCAATGCCACGAGAGGTGAGCAGTTCTTC. Translating gives CNATRGEQFF.

This clonotype appeared a few times. V is TRBV6-5 and J is TRBJ2-1; D may correspond to TRBD1 or TRBD2 (5 bases each). V lost 5 bases to trimming and J lost 9 bases, with 11 bases between them. The CDR3 is made up of 12 amino acids. CDR1 is MNHEY and CDR2 is SVGAGI in the germline V gene. The CDR3 reads CASSGTGTEQFF. The CDR3 region has the DNA TGTGCCAGCAGTGGGACCGGGACTGAGCAGTTCTTC.

This chain links TRBV29-1 with TRBJ1-2, with D unclear. The V gene lost 4 bases and the J gene lost 4 bases, with 13 bases spanning the gap. Germline assignment: CDR1 SQVTM and CDR2 ANQGSEA. The CDR3 sequence is 13 residues long. The CDR3, as DNA: TGCAGCGTTGGGGGTGGGCCCTTCTATGGCTACACCTTC. It encodes CSVGGGPFYGYTF.

This clonotype appeared many times. The genes are TRBV5-1 and TRBJ1-1; possibly TRBD1 for D (5 bases). V was clipped by 3 bases and J by 0 bases, with 9 bases between them. This CDR3 contains 14 residues. Germline V gene lookup returns CDR1 SGHRS and CDR2 YFSETQ. CDR3 coding DNA: TGCGCCAGCAGCTACTCGACAGTGAACACTGAAGCTTTCTTT. Amino acids: CASSYSTVNTEAFF.

This clonotype was detected only a few times. The rearrangement joins TRBV19 to TRBJ2-7; no firm D call. With 3 bases removed from V and 3 bases from J, the gap between germline ends came to 3 bases. The CDR3 runs to 11 residues. CDR1 is LNHDA, CDR2 SQIVND, per germline (reference sequence). CDR3 sequence reads: CASSIDYEQYF. Written as DNA, the CDR3 is TGTGCCAGTAGTATCGACTACGAGCAGTACTTC.

J is TRBJ2-3 and V is TRBV6-6; 8 bases align to TRBD1. The ends lost 6 bases at V and 1 base at J; junction bases unmatched: 9. The CDR3 consists of 16 residues. The germline V gene encodes CDR1 MNHNY and CDR2 SVGAGI (reference sequence). The chain's CDR3 is CASRTGTGPGTDTQYF. In DNA, the CDR3 is TGTGCCAGCAGAACAGGGACAGGCCCTGGCACAGATACGCAGTATTTT.

V gene TRBV11-2 combines with J gene TRBJ2-1, with TRBD2 as a possible D gene (6 bases). The CDR3 has 15 residues. V was pared by 6 bases and J by 0 bases, with 12 bases between. CDR1 is SGHAT and CDR2 is FQNNGV in the germline V gene. CDR3 sequence (DNA): TGTGCCAGCAGGGACGGGGGATTCTCCTACAATGAGCAGTTCTTC. It is translated as CASRDGGFSYNEQFF.

The chain employs TRBV5-6 and TRBJ2-1; 11 bases line up with TRBD2. CDR1 is SGHDT and CDR2 is YYEEEE in the germline V gene. CDR3 length: 18 amino acids. The V gene end was trimmed by 0 bases and the J gene end by 1 base; junction bases not matched to a gene: 6. CDR3 in amino acids: CASSLDLAGGGSYNEQFF. In DNA, the CDR3 is TGTGCCAGCAGCTTGGATCTAGCGGGGGGCGGGTCCTACAATGAGCAGTTCTTC.

The rearrangement uses TRBV18 and TRBJ1-4, with D perhaps matching TRBD1 (5 bases). CDR3 length equals 13 residues. V lost 0 bases, J lost 14 bases, and 13 bases lay in between. Germline CDR1 reads KGHSH; CDR2 reads LQKENI. The DNA for the CDR3 is TGTGCCAGCTCACCACCGCAAGGACAAGGGCTGTTTTTT. Translating gives CASSPPQGQGLFF.

This clonotype has ten or more counts. The chain is built from TRBV25-1 and TRBJ2-4, with D perhaps assigned TRBD1 or TRBD2 (5 bases each). Germline V gene sequence: CDR1 MGHDK, CDR2 SYGVNS. Trimming removed 3 bases at V and 9 bases at J, with 9 bases between. The CDR3 has 12 amino acids. CDR3 nucleotide sequence: TGTGCCAGCAGTGACCAGGGAGCCATTCAGTACTTC. Translation gives CASSDQGAIQYF.

V gene TRBV7-9 combines with J gene TRBJ2-7; D call uncertain. Germline CDR1 SEHNR, CDR2 FQNEAQ (reference sequence). The CDR3 has 13 residues. Trimming took off 6 bases at V and 3 bases at J, with 12 bases between the two ends. For the CDR3, the DNA is TGTGCCAGCAGTTCAATTTCAAGCTACGAGCAGTACGTC. The encoded protein is CASSSISSYEQYV.

This clonotype was seen only a few times. The rearrangement joins TRBV3-1 to TRBJ1-3, with D uncertain. CDR1 and CDR2 from the germline V gene are LGHDT and YNNKEL (reference sequence). CDR3 length equals 14 residues. Between the trimmed V and J ends, which lost 3 bases and 4 bases, there was a span of 10 bases. DNA for the CDR3: TGTGCCAGCAGCCACTCGGGAGCCGGAAACACCATATATTTT. Amino acids: CASSHSGAGNTIYF.

The chain recombines TRBV5-5 with TRBJ2-3; 8 nucleotides line up with TRBD1. Per the germline V gene, CDR1 is SGHKS and CDR2 is YYEKEE (reference sequence). The CDR3 is 17 amino acids. J was trimmed by 3 bases and V by 0 bases; bases with no gene match: 9. CDR3 DNA: TGTGCCAGCAGCTTGGCTTTAGTACAGGGGGGAACAGATACGCAGTATTTT. As protein: CASSLALVQGGTDTQYF. Drawing the rest from reference TRBV5-5 and TRBJ2-3, the complete variable domain is DAGVTQSPTHLIKTRGQQVTLRCSPISGHKSVSWYQQVLGQGPQFIFQYYEKEERGRGNFPDRFSARQFPNYSSELNVNALLLGDSALYLCASSLALVQGGTDTQYFGPGTRLTVL.

V is TRBV29-1 and J is TRBJ2-1, with D unresolved. The CDR3 length is 13 residues. Germline-derived CDR1 and CDR2 are SQVTM and ANQGSEA. Trimming removed 0 bases at V and 6 bases at J, with 9 bases between. Here the CDR3 reads CSVEDRRSNEQFF. The CDR3, as DNA: TGCAGCGTTGAAGATCGGCGTTCCAATGAGCAGTTCTTC.

This clonotype was seen a few times. V usage is TRBV20-1 and J usage is TRBJ2-7; D call uncertain. Germline-derived CDR1 and CDR2 are DFQATT and SNEGSKA (reference sequence). The CDR3 extends over 10 amino acids. Trimming cost V 6 bases and J 0 bases, with 3 bases left between them. The CDR3 nucleotides are TGCAGTGCCAGCTCCTACGAGCAGTACTTC. Its protein is CSASSYEQYF.

The chain employs TRBV4-3 and TRBJ2-3; 9 nucleotides line up with TRBD1. Germline-derived CDR1 and CDR2 are LGHNA and YSLEER. The CDR3 extends over 16 amino acids. V lost 0 bases, J lost 4 bases, and 5 bases stayed unmatched. This CDR3 is CASSQERDRVSDTQYF. The DNA of the CDR3 is TGCGCCAGCAGCCAAGAAAGGGACAGGGTTTCAGATACGCAGTATTTT.

The gene calls are TRBV4-3 and TRBJ2-7, with D possibly TRBD2 on 5 matching bases. The germline V gene has CDR1 LGHNA and CDR2 YSLEER. V lost 0 bases and J lost 6, with 21 bases in between. This CDR3 comprises 17 residues. As DNA, the CDR3 is TGCGCCAGCAGCCAAGATTTACCGGCGGGCACCTTTGGCGAGCAGTACTTC. Protein sequence: CASSQDLPAGTFGEQYF.

This clonotype was detected only a few times. The V gene is TRBV5-1, the J gene TRBJ1-1, with D possibly matching TRBD1 (5 bases). Trimming took 1 base from V and 6 from J, leaving 10 bases between them. The length of the CDR3 is 13 residues. Germline-derived CDR1 and CDR2 are SGHRS and YFSETQ. CDR3 sequence reads: CASSLNRDSEAFF. CDR3 sequence (DNA): TGCGCCAGCAGCTTGAATCGGGACTCTGAAGCTTTCTTT.

This clonotype came up a few times. This chain uses TRBV5-4 with TRBJ1-6, with unresolved D. In germline, CDR1 is SGHNT, CDR2 YYREEE (reference sequence). The CDR3 loop spans 16 amino acids. The ends were cut back, 4 bases at V and 7 bases at J, with 18 bases in the middle. In DNA form, the CDR3 reads TGTGCCAGCAGCCTGACGACAAATAGAAGGAATTCACCCCTCCACTTT. This translates into CASSLTTNRRNSPLHF.

The rearrangement uses TRBV29-1 and TRBJ2-7; D gene uncertain. Looked up from germline, CDR1 is SQVTM and CDR2 is ANQGSEA. The CDR3 is 12 amino acids. Trimming pared 4 bases from V and 1 base from J, leaving 8 bases between. The CDR3 protein is CSVVQTSYEQYF. The DNA for the CDR3 is TGCAGCGTTGTACAGACGTCCTACGAGCAGTACTTC.